According to its frequency, the clone carrying this T cell receptor beta chain is large. What it recognizes is unknown. The data were taken from a study of T cell clusters in autoimmune cytopenias. One tube held mixed TRB-A and TRB-B primer pools for touch-down PCR. After re-calling the multiplex PCR reads, TCRdb lists one entry per CDR3 protein, DNA absent. The table for this sample gives approximately 700 distinct CDR3 sequences. CDR3 length: 18 residues. The germline CDR1 and CDR2 sequences are SEHNR and FQNEAQ (reference sequence). Study-wide points: Clustering suggested that physiological T cell clusters were missing in primary autoimmune cytopenia patients. TRB repertoire shifts in secondary cytopenia and chronic lymphocytic leukemia mostly reflected lymphoma, not autoimmunity.

Each sample's input was around 250 ng genomic DNA, 35,000 to 40,000 genome equivalents. The data were also submitted as part of a second study, on T cell repertoires in aging, cancer and after chemotherapy.

This TCR came from a human donor with chronic lymphocytic leukemia. The rearrangement uses TRBV7-9 and TRBJ2-2; checking the TCRdb D call of TRBD2 is not possible without DNA. The specimen sequenced was peripheral blood. The CDR3 loop reads CASSLDIRLAGNTGELFF.